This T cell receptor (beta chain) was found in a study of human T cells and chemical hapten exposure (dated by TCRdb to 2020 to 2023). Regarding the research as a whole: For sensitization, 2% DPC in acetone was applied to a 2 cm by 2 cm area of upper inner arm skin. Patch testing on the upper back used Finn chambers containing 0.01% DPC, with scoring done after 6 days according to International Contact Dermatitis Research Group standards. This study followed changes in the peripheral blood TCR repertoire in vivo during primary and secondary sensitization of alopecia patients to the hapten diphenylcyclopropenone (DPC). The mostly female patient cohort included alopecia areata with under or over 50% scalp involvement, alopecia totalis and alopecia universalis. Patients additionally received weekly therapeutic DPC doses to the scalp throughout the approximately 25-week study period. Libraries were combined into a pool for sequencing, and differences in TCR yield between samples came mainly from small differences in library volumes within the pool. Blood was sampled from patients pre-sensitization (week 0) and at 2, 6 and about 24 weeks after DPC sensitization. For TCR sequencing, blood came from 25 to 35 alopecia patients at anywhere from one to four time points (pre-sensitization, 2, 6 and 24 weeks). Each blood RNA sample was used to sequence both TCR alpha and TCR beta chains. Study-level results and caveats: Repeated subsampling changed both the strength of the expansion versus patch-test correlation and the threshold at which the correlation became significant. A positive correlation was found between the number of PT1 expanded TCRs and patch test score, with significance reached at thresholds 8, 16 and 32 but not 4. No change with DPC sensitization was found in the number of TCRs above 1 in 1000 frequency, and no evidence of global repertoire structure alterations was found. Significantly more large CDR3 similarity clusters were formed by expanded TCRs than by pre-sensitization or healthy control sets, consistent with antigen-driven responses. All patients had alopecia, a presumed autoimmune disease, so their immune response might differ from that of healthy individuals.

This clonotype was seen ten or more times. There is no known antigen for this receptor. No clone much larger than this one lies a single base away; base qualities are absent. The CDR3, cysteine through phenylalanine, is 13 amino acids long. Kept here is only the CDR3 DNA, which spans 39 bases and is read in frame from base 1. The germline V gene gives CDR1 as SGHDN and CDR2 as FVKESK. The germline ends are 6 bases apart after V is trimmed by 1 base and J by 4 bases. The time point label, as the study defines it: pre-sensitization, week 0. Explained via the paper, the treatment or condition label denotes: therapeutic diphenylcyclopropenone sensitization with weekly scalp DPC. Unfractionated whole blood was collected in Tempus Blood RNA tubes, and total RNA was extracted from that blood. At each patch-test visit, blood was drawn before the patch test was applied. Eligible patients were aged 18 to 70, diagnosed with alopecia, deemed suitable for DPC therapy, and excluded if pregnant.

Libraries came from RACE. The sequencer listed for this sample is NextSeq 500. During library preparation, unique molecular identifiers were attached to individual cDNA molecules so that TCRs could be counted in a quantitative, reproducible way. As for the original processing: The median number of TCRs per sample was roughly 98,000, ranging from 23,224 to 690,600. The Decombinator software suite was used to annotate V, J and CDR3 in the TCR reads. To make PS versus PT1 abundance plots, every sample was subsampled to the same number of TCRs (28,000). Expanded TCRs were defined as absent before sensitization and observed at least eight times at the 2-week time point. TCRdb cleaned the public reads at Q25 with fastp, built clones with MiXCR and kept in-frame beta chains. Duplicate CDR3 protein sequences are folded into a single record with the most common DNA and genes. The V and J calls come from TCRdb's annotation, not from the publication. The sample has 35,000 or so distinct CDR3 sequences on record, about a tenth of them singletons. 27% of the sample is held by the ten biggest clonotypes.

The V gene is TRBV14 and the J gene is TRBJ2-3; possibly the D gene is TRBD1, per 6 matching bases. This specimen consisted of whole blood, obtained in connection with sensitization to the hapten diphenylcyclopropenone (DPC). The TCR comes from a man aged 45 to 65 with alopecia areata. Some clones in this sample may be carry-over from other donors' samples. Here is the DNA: TGTGCCAGCAGCCAAGCAGGGGCAGATACGCAGTATTTT. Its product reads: CASSQAGADTQYF.